A selection of T cell receptor beta chains follows, all from one sample in a study of blood T cell repertoires in COVID-19. Sequenced by immunoSEQ multiplex PCR; TCRdb stores in-frame clones only, minus some. Among around 45,000 clones listed, 85% to 90% were seen once. The sample taken for sequencing was peripheral blood. The receptors here all came from an elderly man with acute or convalescent COVID-19. Both conserved end residues are part of each CDR3. A D gene is named only where the DNA matches it firmly. Size values are once, few and many counts, or a class for expanded clones, and some rows have none.

J gene	V gene	D gene	clone size	CDR3 DNA	CDR3 protein
TRBJ2-5	TRBV30	-	-	TGTGCCTGGAGCCCCCCCTATCAACCCCAAGAGACCCAGTACTTC	CAWSPPYQPQETQYF
TRBJ1-4	TRBV19	-	-	TGTGCCAGTAGTCCGCAGTGGGGCTTTGATGAAAAACTGTTTTTT	CASSPQWGFDEKLFF
TRBJ2-7	TRBV6-2/TRBV6-3	TRBD1	-	TGTGCCAGCAGTCAAGTGGACAGGCCCTACGAGCAGTACTTC	CASSQVDRPYEQYF
TRBJ1-2	TRBV29-1	-	-	TGCAGCGCTCCTGTAGGAGCGGATGGCTACACCTTC	CSAPVGADGYTF
TRBJ1-1	TRBV7-9	TRBD1	-	TGTGCCAGCAGCTTAGTCCTGACAGGGGGCACTGAAGCTTTCTTT	CASSLVLTGGTEAFF
TRBJ2-1	TRBV14	TRBD1	-	TGTGCCAGCAGCCAAGGGACAGGGGGAGGGCGTGAGCAGTTCTTC	CASSQGTGGGREQFF
TRBJ1-2	TRBV28	TRBD1	few	TGTGCCAGCAGTAAGACAGGGGGGGATAACTATGGCTACACCTTC	CASSKTGGDNYGYTF
TRBJ1-1	TRBV6-6	-	-	TGTGCCAGCAGTTACACAATCATCGCTGAAGCTTTCTTT	CASSYTIIAEAFF
TRBJ1-1	TRBV4-1	-	-	TGCGCCAGCAGCCAGGGACAAGGCACTGAAGCTTTCTTT	CASSQGQGTEAFF
TRBJ1-2	TRBV29-1	-	-	TGCAGCGTTGGACAACCCCTTGGCTATGGCTACACCTTC	CSVGQPLGYGYTF